The 22 T cell receptor beta chains below come from one sample, sequenced in a study of vaccination effects on CD4 cells after COVID-19. The method was immunoSEQ multiplex PCR; TCRdb's version includes in-frame clones alone and lacks a portion of them. The table lists more than 30,000 clones, approximately 61% of them singletons, with over 25% in the top ten. These TCRs are of unknown antigen specificity. Before sequencing, viral peptide pools were used by the ViraFEST assay to expand antigen-specific CD4+ T cells. Scientists isolated CD4+ T cells after a roughly 10-day culture period ended. Sequenced here: CD4+ T cells from PBMCs cultured with HCoV-229E spike peptides, sampled before COVID-19 vaccination. Every receptor here comes from a human donor who received a COVID-19 vaccine.

The chain recombines TRBV4-2 with TRBJ2-1; 11 bases agree with TRBD2. Germline lookup yields CDR1 LGHNA and CDR2 YNFKEQ. CDR3 length equals 22 residues. V trimming: 4 bases; J trimming: 9 bases; junction bases outside the gene matches: 29. The CDR3 bases are TGTGCCAGCAGCCGCGGGACAGGGCAGTGGCTAGCGGGAGGACTTCCGGGGGGTGAGCAGTTCTTC. Protein product: CASSRGTGQWLAGGLPGGEQFF.

The V call is TRBV10-3, the J call TRBJ2-5; 11 bases line up with TRBD2. This CDR3 has 13 residues. V lost 10 bases to trimming and J lost 0 bases; unmatched junction nucleotides: 1. Per the germline V gene, CDR1 is ENHRY and CDR2 is SYGVKD. The CDR3 sequence: CATTSGDQETQYF. CDR3 DNA sequence: TGTGCCACGACTAGCGGGGACCAAGAGACCCAGTACTTC.

The chain employs TRBV7-2 and TRBJ2-2, with 13 bases lining up with TRBD2. Per the germline V gene, CDR1 is SGHTA and CDR2 is FQGNSA. The CDR3 length is 18 residues. The junction had 7 bases not matched to a gene; V was cut back by 2 bases and J by 4 bases. The chain's CDR3 is CASSLWGTSGIVTGELFF. CDR3 sequence (DNA): TGTGCCAGCAGCTTATGGGGGACTAGCGGGATTGTCACCGGGGAGCTGTTTTTT.

This clone came up a few times. CDR3 loop: CASSSRGLGEQYF. CDR3 DNA sequence: TGTGCCAGCAGCTCCAGGGGTTTGGGGGAACAGTACTTC. The V and J genes are TRBV11-2 and TRBJ2-7; D is perhaps TRBD1 (6 bases). There are 13 residues in the CDR3. Deletions cut 4 bases from V and 10 bases from J, with 17 bases between. The germline CDR1 and CDR2 sequences are SGHAT and FQNNGV.

Here the CDR3 reads CAWTRTAGANVLTF. In DNA, the CDR3 is TGTGCCTGGACCCGGACAGCTGGGGCCAACGTCCTGACTTTC. The chain carries TRBV30 and TRBJ2-6; perhaps TRBD1 as D (6 bases). Deletions cut 4 bases from V and 2 bases from J, with 9 bases between. This CDR3 spans 14 amino acids. Germline assignment: CDR1 GTSNPN and CDR2 SVGIG (reference sequence).

The chain links TRBV28 to TRBJ1-3; no clear D gene. Germline values: CDR1 MDHEN, CDR2 SYDVKM. This CDR3 has 16 amino acids. V lost 3 bases and J lost 0, with 12 bases in between. The CDR3: CASSLGGVYSGNTIYF. Here the CDR3 DNA reads TGTGCCAGCAGTTTGGGTGGCGTTTACTCTGGAAACACCATATATTTT. Full variable domain (outside the CDR3, taken from reference TRBV28 and TRBJ1-3): DVKVTQSSRYLVKRTGEKVFLECVQDMDHENMFWYRQDPGLGLRLIYFSYDVKMKEKGDIPEGYSVSREKKERFSLILESASTNQTSMYLCASSLGGVYSGNTIYFGEGSWLTVV.

This clone was seen once. This chain links TRBV24-1 with TRBJ2-1, with 15 bases matching TRBD2. This CDR3 spans 17 amino acids. Germline CDR1 and CDR2: KGHDR and SFDVKD. The V segment lost 5 bases and the J segment 7 bases; nucleotides outside the gene matches: 8. CDR3 residues: CATSASGTSGRKNEQFF. Here the CDR3 DNA reads TGTGCCACCAGTGCATCGGGGACTAGCGGGAGGAAGAATGAGCAGTTCTTC.

CDR3 DNA sequence: TGTGCCTGGAGGGAGGGAGTTGAAAAACTGTTTTTT. Protein sequence: CAWREGVEKLFF. The chain combines TRBV30 with TRBJ1-4; D gene unclear. Trimming took off 3 bases at V and 7 bases at J, with 9 bases between the two ends. CDR1 is GTSNPN, CDR2 SVGIG, per germline (reference sequence). This CDR3 is 12 amino acids long.

The chain combines TRBV29-1 with TRBJ1-5, with a possible D match to TRBD1 (5 bases). In germline, CDR1 is SQVTM, CDR2 ANQGSEA. Deletions cut 4 bases from V and 5 bases from J, with 12 bases between. This CDR3 has 13 residues. The CDR3 spells CSVAGGEDQPQHF. The CDR3 nucleotides are TGCAGCGTTGCCGGGGGTGAGGATCAGCCCCAGCATTTT.

The chain couples TRBV3-1 (or the pseudogene TRBV3-2) to TRBJ1-1; no clear D gene. The CDR3 contains 13 residues. Trimming took 4 bases from V and 0 from J, leaving 6 bases between them. CDR1 is LGHDT and CDR2 is YNNKEL in the germline V gene (reference sequence). The CDR3 DNA reads as TGTGCCAGCAGCCCCCAGGTGAACACTGAAGCTTTCTTT. It specifies CASSPQVNTEAFF.

This chain connects TRBV14 to TRBJ1-3, with D unclear. CDR3 length: 13 residues. V shed 6 bases and J shed 0 bases, with 6 bases lying between them. Germline CDR1 SGHDN, CDR2 FVKESK. CDR3 DNA sequence: TGTGCCAGCAGGATCAGCTCTGGAAACACCATATATTTT. The encoded protein is CASRISSGNTIYF. The variable domain in full, completed from reference TRBV14 and TRBJ1-3, reads EAGVTQFPSHSVIEKGQTVTLRCDPISGHDNLYWYRRVMGKEIKFLLHFVKESKQDESGMPNNRFLAERTGGTYSTLKVQPAELEDSGVYFCASRISSGNTIYFGEGSWLTVV.

This chain uses TRBV7-2 with TRBJ1-4; D not resolved. CDR3 size: 16 residues. CDR1 SGHTA and CDR2 FQGNSA come from the germline V gene. Deletions cut 0 bases from V and 2 bases from J, with 10 bases between. The CDR3 reads CASSLAGRSTNEKLFF. CDR3 nucleotides: TGTGCCAGCAGCTTAGCGGGGAGATCGACTAATGAAAAACTGTTTTTT.

The chain links TRBV18 to TRBJ2-3; 9 positions agree with TRBD2. Germline V CDR1 and CDR2: KGHSH, LQKENI. CDR3 length equals 16 residues. Trimming took 6 bases from V and 6 from J; bases not matched to a gene: 13. CDR3 loop: CASSEGSGRPGDTQYF. The CDR3 bases are TGTGCCAGCTCGGAGGGGAGCGGGAGGCCGGGCGATACGCAGTATTTT.

This clone is judged large. DNA for the CDR3: TGCAGCGTCCAGGTATCTAGCACCGGGGAGCTGTTTTTT. Protein: CSVQVSSTGELFF. The V and J genes are TRBV29-1 and TRBJ2-2; the D is unclear. V lost 6 bases and J lost 4, with 12 bases in between. The germline V gene encodes CDR1 SQVTM and CDR2 ANQGSEA. The CDR3 spans 13 residues.

This sequence joins TRBV19 and TRBJ1-2, with a tentative D call TRBD1 (5 bases). From germline, CDR1 is LNHDA and CDR2 SQIVND (reference sequence). The germline V and J ends were trimmed by 3 bases and 0 bases, with 11 bases remaining between them. This CDR3 contains 15 residues. CDR3 protein: CASSIWGRSNYGYTF. CDR3 nucleotides: TGTGCCAGTAGTATTTGGGGACGATCTAACTATGGCTACACCTTC.

The V call is TRBV28, the J call TRBJ1-6, with TRBD1 identical over 7 bases. CDR3 length equals 16 residues. Germline V gene lookup returns CDR1 MDHEN and CDR2 SYDVKM. Trimming took 3 bases from V and 10 from J; bases not matched to a gene: 12. The DNA for the CDR3 is TGTGCCAGCAGTTTCAGGGGGACAGCCCGCGGGTCACCCCTCCACTTT. Translating it yields CASSFRGTARGSPLHF.

The CDR3 sequence is CAWRHVGTDTQYF. DNA for the CDR3: TGTGCCTGGAGGCATGTGGGCACAGATACGCAGTATTTT. The chain joins TRBV30 to TRBJ2-3; D remains unclear. Germline V CDR1 and CDR2: GTSNPN, SVGIG (reference sequence). The V gene lost 3 bases and the J gene lost 1 base, with 8 bases spanning the gap. There are 13 residues in the CDR3.

The J gene is TRBJ1-2, the V gene TRBV7-9; the D gene is possibly TRBD1 (6 bases). Germline values: CDR1 SEHNR, CDR2 FQNEAQ (reference sequence). This CDR3 region has 16 residues. V lost 4 bases and J 3 bases, leaving 18 bases between the germline ends. The CDR3 DNA is TGTGCCAGCAGCTCTCGGGCCGGGGCAGGGGACTATGGCTACACCTTC. It is translated as CASSSRAGAGDYGYTF.

The chain employs TRBV6-5 and TRBJ1-2; D is undetermined. Germline values: CDR1 MNHEY, CDR2 SVGAGI. V was clipped by 7 bases and J by 9 bases, with 15 bases between them. The length of the CDR3 is 12 residues. The CDR3 DNA sequence: TGTGCCAGCAAGGCCGCGGTAATGAGCTACACCTTC. This encodes CASKAAVMSYTF.

This clone turned up a few times. This chain's CDR3 is CASTTTFTGSYGYTF. CDR3 in DNA: TGTGCCAGTACCACAACATTCACAGGGTCGTATGGCTACACCTTC. This sequence joins TRBV19 and TRBJ1-2, with D possibly matching TRBD1 (6 bases). Trimming removed 7 bases at V and 5 bases at J, with 20 bases between. Per the germline V gene, CDR1 is LNHDA and CDR2 is SQIVND (reference sequence). The CDR3 sequence is 15 residues long.

The rearrangement joins TRBV7-2 to TRBJ2-1; 9 positions match TRBD2. V dropped 2 bases and J dropped 5; count of bases not matched to a gene: 10. This CDR3 has 17 residues. Germline loops: CDR1 SGHTA, CDR2 FQGNSA. CDR3 region: CASSLRASGAPHNEQFF. The CDR3 DNA follows: TGTGCCAGCAGCTTAAGGGCTAGCGGGGCCCCTCACAATGAGCAGTTCTTC.

The genes are TRBV7-9 and TRBJ2-2; D gene unclear. V lost 5 bases, J lost 13 bases, and 8 bases lay in between. This CDR3 is 10 amino acids long. Germline CDR1 reads SEHNR; CDR2 reads FQNEAQ (reference sequence). CDR3 protein: CASSRWLLFF. As DNA, the CDR3 is TGTGCCAGCAGCCGATGGTTGCTGTTTTTT.